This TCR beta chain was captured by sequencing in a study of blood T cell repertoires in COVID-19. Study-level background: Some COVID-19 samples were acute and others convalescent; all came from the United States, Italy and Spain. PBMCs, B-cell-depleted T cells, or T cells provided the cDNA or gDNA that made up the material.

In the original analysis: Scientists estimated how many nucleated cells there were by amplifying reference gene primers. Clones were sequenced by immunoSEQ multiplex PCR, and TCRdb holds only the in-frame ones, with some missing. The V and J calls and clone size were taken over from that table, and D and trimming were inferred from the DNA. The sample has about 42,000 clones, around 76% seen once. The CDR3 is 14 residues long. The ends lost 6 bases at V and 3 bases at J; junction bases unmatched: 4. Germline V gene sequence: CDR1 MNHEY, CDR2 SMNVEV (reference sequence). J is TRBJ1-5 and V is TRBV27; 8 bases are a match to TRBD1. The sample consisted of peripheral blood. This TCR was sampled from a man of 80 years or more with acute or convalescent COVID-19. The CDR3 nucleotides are TGTGCCAGCAGAACAGGGGGGATCAATCAGCCCCAGCATTTT. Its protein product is CASRTGGINQPQHF.